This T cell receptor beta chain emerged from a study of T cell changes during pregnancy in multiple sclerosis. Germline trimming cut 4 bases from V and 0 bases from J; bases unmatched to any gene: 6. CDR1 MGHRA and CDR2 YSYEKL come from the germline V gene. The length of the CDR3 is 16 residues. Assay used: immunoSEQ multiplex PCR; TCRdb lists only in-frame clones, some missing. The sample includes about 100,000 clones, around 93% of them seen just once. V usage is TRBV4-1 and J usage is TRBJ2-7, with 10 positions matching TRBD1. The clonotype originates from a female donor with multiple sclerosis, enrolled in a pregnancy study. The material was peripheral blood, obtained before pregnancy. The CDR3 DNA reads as TGCGCCAGCAGCCGCGGGGGACAGGGGTCCTCCTACGAGCAGTACTTC. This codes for CASSRGGQGSSYEQYF.